The 6 T cell receptor beta chains reported below all come from one sample, sequenced in a study of cytomegalovirus exposure and HLA in healthy donors. Profiled with immunoSEQ multiplex PCR; TCRdb holds only in-frame clones, not every one. The profile shows 250,000 to 300,000 clones, 65% to 90% of them singletons. The sample consisted of PBMCs. The receptors were sampled from a woman under 30 in good health and CMV-seronegative.

V usage is TRBV4-1 and J usage is TRBJ2-1, with D tentatively TRBD1 (5 bases). The V gene's germline CDR1 is MGHRA and CDR2 YSYEKL. The CDR3 spans 14 residues. Trimming cost V 0 bases and J 4 bases, with 7 bases left between them. As DNA, the CDR3 is TGCGCCAGCAGCCAAGAGACAGTATACAATGAGCAGTTCTTC. It codes for CASSQETVYNEQFF.

The V gene is TRBV29-1, the J gene TRBJ1-2; 12 nucleotides agree with TRBD1. CDR1 and CDR2 (germline): SQVTM, ANQGSEA. V dropped 4 bases and J dropped 4; count of bases not matched to a gene: 10. The length of the CDR3 is 16 residues. The CDR3 nucleotides read TGCAGCGTTGTAGGGACAGGGGGCGTGGGTGGCTATGGCTACACCTTC. This codes for CSVVGTGGVGGYGYTF.

The chain recombines TRBV5-1 with TRBJ1-4, with TRBD1 identical over 10 bases. The junction had 8 bases not matched to a gene; V was cut back by 4 bases and J by 11 bases. There are 14 residues in the CDR3. Germline V gene sequence: CDR1 SGHRS, CDR2 YFSETQ. The CDR3 loop is CASSIQPGQGKLFF. CDR3 DNA: TGCGCCAGCAGCATACAACCGGGACAGGGGAAACTGTTTTTT.

The rearrangement links TRBV28 to TRBJ2-5, with D perhaps TRBD1 (5 bases). V was trimmed by 3 bases and J by 8 bases, leaving 7 bases between them. The germline gives CDR1 MDHEN, CDR2 SYDVKM. The CDR3 contains 11 residues. CDR3 sequence: CASSFQGTQYF. For the CDR3, the DNA is TGTGCCAGCAGTTTCCAGGGAACCCAGTACTTC. Filled out from reference TRBV28 and TRBJ2-5, the complete variable domain reads DVKVTQSSRYLVKRTGEKVFLECVQDMDHENMFWYRQDPGLGLRLIYFSYDVKMKEKGDIPEGYSVSREKKERFSLILESASTNQTSMYLCASSFQGTQYFGPGTRLLVL.

J is TRBJ2-7 and V is TRBV14, with D maybe TRBD2 (5 bases). CDR3 length equals 16 residues. Deletions cut 1 base from V and 3 bases from J, with 16 bases between. CDR1 and CDR2 (germline): SGHDN, FVKESK. The CDR3 nucleotides are TGTGCCAGCAGCCAAGGGGCTTTTCGTGCGGGCTACGAGCAGTACTTC. Amino acids: CASSQGAFRAGYEQYF. Drawing the rest from reference TRBV14 and TRBJ2-7, the complete variable domain is EAGVTQFPSHSVIEKGQTVTLRCDPISGHDNLYWYRRVMGKEIKFLLHFVKESKQDESGMPNNRFLAERTGGTYSTLKVQPAELEDSGVYFCASSQGAFRAGYEQYFGPGTRLTVT.

This chain links TRBV5-6 with TRBJ2-5; the D is unclear. The V end lost 2 bases, the J end lost 5 bases, and 7 bases lay between the germline ends. The CDR3 has 12 residues. Germline CDR1 SGHDT, CDR2 YYEEEE. CDR3: CASSLVEETQYF. CDR3 nucleotides: TGTGCCAGCAGCTTAGTCGAGGAGACCCAGTACTTC.